These 21 T cell receptor beta chains were all obtained from the same sample, sequenced in a study of blood T cell repertoires in COVID-19. Here immunoSEQ multiplex PCR was the method, and the copy in TCRdb shows in-frame clones only, minus some. The table has some 80,000 clones, about three quarters seen once; the top ten hold more than 9%. Sequenced: peripheral blood. These receptors were obtained from a human donor in a cohort sampled during active COVID-19.

The gene calls are TRBV27 and TRBJ2-7; TRBD1 agrees at 8 bases. The V segment lost 7 bases and the J segment 3 bases; nucleotides outside the gene matches: 8. CDR3 length: 14 residues. CDR1 and CDR2 (germline): MNHEY, SMNVEV (reference sequence). Here the CDR3 DNA reads TGTGCCAGCAAAGACGCAGGGGGCGGCTACGAGCAGTACTTC. Translated, it gives CASKDAGGGYEQYF.

This chain links TRBV5-1 with TRBJ2-7; D ambiguous. V was pared by 0 bases and J by 5 bases, with 12 bases between. CDR3 length: 14 residues. CDR1 is SGHRS and CDR2 is YFSETQ in the germline V gene. The CDR3 spells CASSLEVRVDEQYF. The CDR3 DNA follows: TGCGCCAGCAGCTTGGAAGTTCGGGTCGACGAGCAGTACTTC.

The chain is built from TRBV19 and TRBJ2-7, with 9 bases matching TRBD1. The germline V gene encodes CDR1 LNHDA and CDR2 SQIVND (reference sequence). The ends lost 9 bases at V and 5 bases at J; junction bases unmatched: 8. The CDR3 has 13 residues. The DNA for the CDR3 is TGTGCCAGCCAGAGAACAGGGGGCGACGAGCAGTACTTC. It encodes CASQRTGGDEQYF.

This chain joins TRBV2 and TRBJ1-5, with D maybe TRBD1 (5 bases). The CDR3 is 15 residues long. With 2 bases removed from V and 3 bases from J, the gap between germline ends came to 11 bases. Looked up from germline, CDR1 is SNHLY and CDR2 is FYNNEI. CDR3 amino acids: CASSERDSNNQPQHF. The CDR3 DNA reads TGTGCCAGCAGTGAAAGAGACAGTAACAATCAGCCCCAGCATTTT.

In this sample, this clone turned up a few times. V is TRBV18 and J is TRBJ2-7; TRBD1 agrees at 7 bases. J gave up 3 bases and V 4 bases, and 12 bases lay outside the gene matches. Germline V CDR1 and CDR2: KGHSH, LQKENI. The CDR3 extends over 16 amino acids. The CDR3 bases are TGTGCCAGCTCACAGACCCGACAGGGACCTTACTACGAGCAGTACTTC. Protein sequence: CASSQTRQGPYYEQYF.

The chain has TRBV10-1 and TRBJ1-5; 7 bases fit TRBD1. The germline V gene has CDR1 WNHNN and CDR2 SYGVQD (reference sequence). The junction had 5 bases not matched to a gene; V was cut back by 6 bases and J by 0 bases. The CDR3 covers 15 residues. The CDR3 is CASRGDRDSNQPQHF. CDR3 nucleotides: TGCGCCAGCAGGGGGGACAGAGATAGCAATCAGCCCCAGCATTTT.

The chain carries TRBV30 and TRBJ1-2, with TRBD1 matching over 8 bases. Germline loops: CDR1 GTSNPN, CDR2 SVGIG (reference sequence). J gave up 7 bases and V 3 bases, and 7 bases lay outside the gene matches. This CDR3 has 13 amino acids. CDR3 loop: CAWRAGGAGGYTF. The CDR3 bases are TGTGCCTGGAGGGCAGGGGGCGCGGGTGGCTACACCTTC.

The chain recombines TRBV14 with TRBJ2-1, with 8 bases identical to TRBD1. J gave up 8 bases and V 2 bases, and 11 bases lay outside the gene matches. The CDR3 loop spans 16 amino acids. Looked up from germline, CDR1 is SGHDN and CDR2 is FVKESK. The CDR3 region is CASSQTRGRKDDEQFF. The CDR3, as DNA: TGTGCCAGCAGCCAAACCAGGGGGCGGAAGGACGATGAGCAGTTCTTC.

The V gene is TRBV19, the J gene TRBJ1-1, with TRBD1 as a possible D gene (6 bases). CDR3 length: 16 amino acids. Per germline, CDR1 LNHDA and CDR2 SQIVND (reference sequence). Trimming left V 7 bases short and J 5 bases short, with 23 bases between. In DNA form, the CDR3 reads TGTGCCAGTACCCAGGGGAGGGATTTGGTGTCGACTGAAGCTTTCTTT. Residues: CASTQGRDLVSTEAFF.

J is TRBJ2-3 and V is TRBV7-7; 7 nucleotides match TRBD1. Germline V lookup: CDR1 SSHAT, CDR2 FNYEAQ (reference sequence). The CDR3 extends over 15 amino acids. The V gene end was trimmed by 5 bases and the J gene end by 5 bases; junction bases not matched to a gene: 10. CDR3 region: CASSNQGVWGDTQYF. The CDR3 DNA is TGTGCCAGCAGCAACCAGGGGGTTTGGGGAGATACGCAGTATTTT.

The chain carries TRBV6-5 and TRBJ1-4; 9 nucleotides line up with TRBD1. The CDR3 consists of 14 residues. From germline, CDR1 is MNHEY and CDR2 SVGAGI. Trimming cost V 9 bases and J 8 bases; bases outside gene matches: 10. In nucleotides, the CDR3 is TGTGCCAGTACATACAGTGGGACAGGGGAAAAACTGTTTTTT. The encoded protein is CASTYSGTGEKLFF.

The V call is TRBV5-1, the J call TRBJ1-6; unclear D gene. This CDR3 comprises 15 residues. The germline V gene has CDR1 SGHRS and CDR2 YFSETQ. Trimming took off 1 base at V and 0 bases at J, with 5 bases between the two ends. CDR3 region: CASSLLFSYNSPLHF. CDR3 in DNA: TGCGCCAGCAGCTTGCTGTTCTCCTATAATTCACCCCTCCACTTT.

The V call is TRBV10-3, the J call TRBJ1-1, with 7 bases aligning to TRBD1. The V segment lost 6 bases and the J segment 1 base; nucleotides outside the gene matches: 5. Germline CDR1 and CDR2: ENHRY and SYGVKD. The CDR3 is 14 amino acids. The CDR3 sequence is CAISVQGSNTEAFF. The CDR3 bases are TGTGCCATCAGCGTACAGGGGTCGAACACTGAAGCTTTCTTT.

The V call is TRBV27, the J call TRBJ2-7; 10 nucleotides line up with TRBD1. V trimming: 6 bases; J trimming: 0 bases; junction bases outside the gene matches: 2. The CDR3 has 14 amino acids. CDR1 and CDR2 from the germline V gene are MNHEY and SMNVEV (reference sequence). CDR3 sequence: CASRRDRGSYEQYF. In nucleotides, the CDR3 is TGTGCCAGCAGGCGGGACAGGGGCTCCTACGAGCAGTACTTC.

This clone was recorded a few times. The gene calls are TRBV28 and TRBJ1-1; D may be TRBD1 (6 bases). V dropped 6 bases and J dropped 0 bases, with 11 bases sitting between them. The CDR3 length is 14 residues. Germline assignment: CDR1 MDHEN and CDR2 SYDVKM. The CDR3 DNA reads TGTGCCAGCAGAGACGACAGGTTGAACACTGAAGCTTTCTTT. Amino acids: CASRDDRLNTEAFF.

CDR3 sequence reads: CASSPTGGSGYGYTF. DNA for the CDR3: TGTGCCAGCAGTCCGACAGGGGGTTCTGGCTATGGCTACACCTTC. The V call is TRBV27, the J call TRBJ1-2; 9 bases line up with TRBD1. With V trimmed by 5 bases and J by 4 bases, 8 bases remained unmatched. The germline CDR1 and CDR2 sequences are MNHEY and SMNVEV (reference sequence). The CDR3 loop spans 15 amino acids.

This clone has just a few counts. V and J are TRBV5-1 and TRBJ1-5; D remains unclear. From germline, CDR1 is SGHRS and CDR2 YFSETQ. This CDR3 spans 13 amino acids. The ends were cut back, 4 bases at V and 3 bases at J, with 8 bases in the middle. CDR3 bases: TGCGCCAGCAGCAGTAGCCCCAATCAGCCCCAGCATTTT. This codes for CASSSSPNQPQHF.

This clone was observed a few times. The chain employs TRBV5-1 and TRBJ1-2; possibly TRBD1 for D (6 bases). This CDR3 comprises 14 residues. The V and J ends lost 0 bases and 8 bases respectively, with 14 bases between them. Per the germline V gene, CDR1 is SGHRS and CDR2 is YFSETQ. CDR3 DNA sequence: TGCGCCAGCAGCTTGGAAGCAGGGGAGAAGGGCTACACCTTC. The encoded protein is CASSLEAGEKGYTF.

The V gene is TRBV2, the J gene TRBJ1-2, with D unresolved. V was shortened by 1 base and J by 4 bases, with 10 bases between the two germline ends. CDR1 and CDR2 (germline): SNHLY, FYNNEI. The length of the CDR3 is 14 residues. The CDR3 region is CASSEGGFGYGYTF. The CDR3 DNA reads as TGTGCCAGCAGTGAAGGTGGTTTCGGCTATGGCTACACCTTC.

This clone has just a few counts. This sequence joins TRBV7-6 and TRBJ1-5; TRBD1 aligns across 7 bases. The CDR3 length is 15 residues. In germline, CDR1 is SGHVS, CDR2 FNYEAQ. DNA for the CDR3: TGTGCAACTTATTCAGGACAGGTTGAGTGTCAGCCCCAGCATTTT. It translates to CATYSGQVECQPQHF.

The rearrangement links TRBV11-2 to TRBJ2-7; D is possibly TRBD1 (6 bases). With 7 bases removed from V and 6 bases from J, the gap between germline ends came to 19 bases. The CDR3 sequence is 14 residues long. The germline V gene has CDR1 SGHAT and CDR2 FQNNGV. The CDR3 protein is CASIASAGVVEQYF. As DNA, the CDR3 is TGTGCCAGCATCGCTTCAGCAGGGGTGGTCGAGCAGTACTTC.